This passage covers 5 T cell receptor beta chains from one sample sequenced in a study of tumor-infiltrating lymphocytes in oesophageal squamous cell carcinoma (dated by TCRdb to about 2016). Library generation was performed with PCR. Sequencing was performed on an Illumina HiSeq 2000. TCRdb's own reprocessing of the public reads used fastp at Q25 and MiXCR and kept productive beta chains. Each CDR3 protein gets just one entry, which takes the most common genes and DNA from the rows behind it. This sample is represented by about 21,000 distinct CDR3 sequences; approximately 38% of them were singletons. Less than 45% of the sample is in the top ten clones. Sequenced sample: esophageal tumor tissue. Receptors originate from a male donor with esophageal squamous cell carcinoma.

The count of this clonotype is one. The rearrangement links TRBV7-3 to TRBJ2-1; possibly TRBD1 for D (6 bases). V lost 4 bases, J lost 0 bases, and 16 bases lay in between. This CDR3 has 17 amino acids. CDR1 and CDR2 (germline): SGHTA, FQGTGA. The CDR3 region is CASSSRGNLGSYNEQFF. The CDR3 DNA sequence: TGTGCCAGCAGCTCAAGGGGGAATCTAGGCTCCTACAATGAGCAGTTCTTC.

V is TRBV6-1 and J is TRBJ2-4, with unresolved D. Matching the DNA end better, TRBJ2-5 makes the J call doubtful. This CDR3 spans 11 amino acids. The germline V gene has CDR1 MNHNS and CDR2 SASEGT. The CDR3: CASSGTETQYF. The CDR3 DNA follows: TGTGCCAGCAGTGGTACTGAGACCCAGTACTTC.

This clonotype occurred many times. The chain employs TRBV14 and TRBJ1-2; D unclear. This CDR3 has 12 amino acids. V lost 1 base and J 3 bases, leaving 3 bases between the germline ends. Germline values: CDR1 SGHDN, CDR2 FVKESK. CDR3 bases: TGTGCCAGCAGCCAAGGGGACTATGGCTACACCTTC. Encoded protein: CASSQGDYGYTF. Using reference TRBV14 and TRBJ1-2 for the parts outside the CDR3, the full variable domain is EAGVTQFPSHSVIEKGQTVTLRCDPISGHDNLYWYRRVMGKEIKFLLHFVKESKQDESGMPNNRFLAERTGGTYSTLKVQPAELEDSGVYFCASSQGDYGYTFGSGTRLTVV.

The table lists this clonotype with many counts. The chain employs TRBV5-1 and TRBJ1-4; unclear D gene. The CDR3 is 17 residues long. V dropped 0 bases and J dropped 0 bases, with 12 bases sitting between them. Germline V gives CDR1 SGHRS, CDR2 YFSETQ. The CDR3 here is CASSLAGSPSTNEKLFF. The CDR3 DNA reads TGCGCCAGCAGCTTGGCCGGGTCACCGTCAACTAATGAAAAACTGTTTTTT.

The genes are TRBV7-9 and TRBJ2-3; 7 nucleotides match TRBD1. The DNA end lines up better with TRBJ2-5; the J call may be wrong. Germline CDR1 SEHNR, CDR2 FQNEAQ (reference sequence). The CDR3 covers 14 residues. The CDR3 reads CASRMKGAPETQYF. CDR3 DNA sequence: TGTGCCAGCAGAATGAAGGGGGCGCCGGAGACCCAGTACTTC.